There are many counts of the clone carrying this TCR beta chain. Its antigen is unknown. The time point: pre-sensitization, week 0. Described treatment: therapeutic diphenylcyclopropenone sensitization with weekly scalp DPC. Blood draws preceded each patch test application. The CDR3 length is 14 residues. Per the germline V gene, CDR1 is LNHNV and CDR2 is YYDKDF (reference sequence). With 0 bases removed from V and 6 bases from J, the gap between germline ends came to 11 bases. One entry per CDR3 protein, called by TCRdb with MiXCR from the RACE reads. The sample lists some 360,000 distinct CDR3 sequences, 4% to 6% occurring once. The sample is drawn from a study of human T cells and chemical hapten exposure. Findings and limits, study-wide: Alopecia affecting every donor means their immune response may not match healthy people's.

The chain uses TRBV15 and TRBJ1-2; weak D call: TRBD1 (6 bases). This clonotype originated in a woman between 45 and 60 years old with alopecia areata. Some clones in this sample may be carry-over from other donors' samples. The sequences come from whole blood, collected in connection with sensitization to the hapten diphenylcyclopropenone (DPC). DNA of the CDR3: TGTGCCACCAGCAGAGATTGGGGGCCCGATGGCTACACCTTC. Its translation is CATSRDWGPDGYTF.